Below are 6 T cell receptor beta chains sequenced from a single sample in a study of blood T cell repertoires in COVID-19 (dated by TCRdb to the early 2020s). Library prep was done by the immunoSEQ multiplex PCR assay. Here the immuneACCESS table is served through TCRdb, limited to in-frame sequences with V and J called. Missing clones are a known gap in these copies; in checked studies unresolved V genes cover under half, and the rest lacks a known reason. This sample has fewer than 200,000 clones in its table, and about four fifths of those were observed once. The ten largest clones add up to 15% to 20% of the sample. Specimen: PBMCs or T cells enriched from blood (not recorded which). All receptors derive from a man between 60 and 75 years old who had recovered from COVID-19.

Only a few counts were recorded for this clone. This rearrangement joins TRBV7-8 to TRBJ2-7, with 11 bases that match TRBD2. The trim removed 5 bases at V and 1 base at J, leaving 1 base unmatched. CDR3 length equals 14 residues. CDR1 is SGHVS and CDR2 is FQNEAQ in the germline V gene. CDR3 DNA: TGTGCCAGCAGCGGGACTAGCGGATCCTACGAGCAGTACTTC. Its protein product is CASSGTSGSYEQYF.

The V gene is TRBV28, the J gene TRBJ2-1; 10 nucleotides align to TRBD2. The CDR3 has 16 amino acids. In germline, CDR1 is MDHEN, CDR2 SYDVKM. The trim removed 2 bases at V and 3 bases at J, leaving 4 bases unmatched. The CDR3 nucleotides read TGTGCCAGCAGTTTAAGGTCTAGCGGGAGCTACAATGAGCAGTTCTTC. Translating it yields CASSLRSSGSYNEQFF.

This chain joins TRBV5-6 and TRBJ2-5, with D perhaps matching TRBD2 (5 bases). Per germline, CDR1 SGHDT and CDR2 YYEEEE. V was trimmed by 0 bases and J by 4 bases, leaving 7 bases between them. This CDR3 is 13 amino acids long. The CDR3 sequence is CASSLAAGETQYF. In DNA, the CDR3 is TGTGCCAGCAGCTTGGCCGCGGGAGAGACCCAGTACTTC.

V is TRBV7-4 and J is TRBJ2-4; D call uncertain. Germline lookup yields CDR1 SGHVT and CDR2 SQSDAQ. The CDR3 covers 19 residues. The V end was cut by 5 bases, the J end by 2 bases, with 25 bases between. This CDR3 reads CASSREVGPPGISKNIQYF. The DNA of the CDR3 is TGTGCCAGCAGCCGCGAGGTCGGTCCGCCCGGAATTTCCAAAAACATTCAGTACTTC.

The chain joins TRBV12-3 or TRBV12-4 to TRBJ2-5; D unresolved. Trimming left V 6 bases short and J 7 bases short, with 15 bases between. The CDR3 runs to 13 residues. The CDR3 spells CASSLGYTGTQYF. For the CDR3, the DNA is TGTGCCAGCAGCCTAGGATATACTGGGACCCAGTACTTC.

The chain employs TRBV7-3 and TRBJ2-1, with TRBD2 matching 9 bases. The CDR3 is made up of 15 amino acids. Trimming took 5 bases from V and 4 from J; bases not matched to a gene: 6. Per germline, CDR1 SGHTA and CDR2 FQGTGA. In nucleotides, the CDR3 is TGTGCCAGCAGCCCAGCGGGAGGTTCGTACAATGAGCAGTTCTTC. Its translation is CASSPAGGSYNEQFF.